These 5 T cell receptor beta chains share one sample of origin, sequenced in a study of blood T cell repertoires in COVID-19. Some clones are missing from TCRdb's copy, which holds only in-frame ones; the method was immunoSEQ multiplex PCR. Altogether 75,000 to 100,000 clones are present, 82% being singletons, with the ten largest covering around 7%. The sequenced sample consisted of peripheral blood. The origin of the receptors is a man aged 45-60 years with active or convalescent COVID-19.

This rearrangement joins TRBV18 to TRBJ2-5, with a possible D match to TRBD1 (6 bases). V lost 1 base and J 5 bases, leaving 14 bases between the germline ends. Germline values: CDR1 KGHSH, CDR2 LQKENI. CDR3 length: 15 residues. Written as DNA, the CDR3 is TGTGCCAGCTCACCACGGACAGCACAGAGTGAGACCCAGTACTTC. This encodes CASSPRTAQSETQYF.

The chain has TRBV6-6 and TRBJ1-2; TRBD1 aligns across 10 bases. The length of the CDR3 is 14 residues. Trimming took 7 bases from V and 6 from J; bases not matched to a gene: 8. The germline V gene encodes CDR1 MNHNY and CDR2 SVGAGI (reference sequence). The CDR3, as DNA: TGTGCCAGCACCTTGGGACAGGGGTGGGATGGCTACACCTTC. Translation: CASTLGQGWDGYTF.

The chain couples TRBV5-4 to TRBJ2-7, with D perhaps TRBD1 (6 bases). V was pared by 0 bases and J by 0 bases, with 10 bases between. Germline-derived CDR1 and CDR2 are SGHNT and YYREEE (reference sequence). CDR3 length: 15 amino acids. This CDR3 is CASSLGGLSSYEQYF. DNA for the CDR3: TGTGCCAGCAGCTTGGGGGGGCTTAGCTCCTACGAGCAGTACTTC.

The chain is built from TRBV7-9 and TRBJ1-4, with a weak D call TRBD1 (6 bases). V lost 5 bases, J lost 4 bases, and 14 bases lay in between. CDR1 is SEHNR and CDR2 is FQNEAQ in the germline V gene (reference sequence). The CDR3 is 15 amino acids. This CDR3 reads CASSHEQGINEKLFF. The CDR3 DNA follows: TGTGCCAGCAGCCACGAACAGGGAATTAATGAAAAACTGTTTTTT.

The chain couples TRBV5-1 to TRBJ1-1, with 9 bases that match TRBD1. The CDR3 spans 14 residues. Per germline, CDR1 SGHRS and CDR2 YFSETQ. The V and J ends lost 4 bases and 5 bases, in that order; junction bases with no gene match: 6. The CDR3: CASSQGTGSTEAFF. The CDR3 DNA is TGCGCCAGCAGCCAAGGGACAGGGAGTACTGAAGCTTTCTTT.